This passage covers 22 T cell receptor beta chains from one sample sequenced in a study of cytomegalovirus exposure and HLA in healthy donors. A multiplex PCR was run with 60 Vbeta primers and 13 Jbeta primers. Measured with immunoSEQ multiplex PCR; TCRdb has only the in-frame clones, and not every one. The data contain about 170,000 clones, roughly 78% of them singletons. Sequenced material: PBMCs. Receptors originate from a woman aged 45 to 65 in good health and CMV-seropositive.

V usage is TRBV4-1 and J usage is TRBJ2-5; 11 bases align to TRBD1. Unmatched junction bases numbered 18, after V lost 5 bases and J lost 4 bases. From germline, CDR1 is MGHRA and CDR2 YSYEKL. CDR3 size: 19 residues. The CDR3 reads CASSNNRDRGVIRPETQYF. CDR3 coding DNA: TGCGCCAGCAGCAACAACCGGGACAGGGGGGTGATTAGGCCAGAGACCCAGTACTTC.

The table lists this clone with a count of one. This sample also contains other DNA sequences that code for the same CDR3. The chain combines TRBV27 with TRBJ1-5; tentatively, D is TRBD1 (5 bases). Germline assignment: CDR1 MNHEY and CDR2 SMNVEV (reference sequence). The CDR3 runs to 14 residues. V was shortened by 3 bases and J by 7 bases, with 13 bases between the two germline ends. CDR3 residues: CASSFQAGDQPQHF. The CDR3 nucleotides read TGTGCCAGCAGTTTCCAAGCGGGGGACCAGCCCCAGCATTTT.

The chain couples TRBV11-2 to TRBJ2-1; possible D gene TRBD1, 5 bases. The V and J ends lost 7 bases and 7 bases respectively, with 17 bases between them. CDR1 and CDR2 from the germline V gene are SGHAT and FQNNGV. This CDR3 spans 14 amino acids. DNA of the CDR3: TGTGCCAGCACCAACCAGGACATACTAAATGAGCAGTTCTTC. The encoded protein is CASTNQDILNEQFF.

V usage is TRBV5-1 and J usage is TRBJ1-2, with D maybe TRBD1 (5 bases). The CDR3 extends over 15 amino acids. V was shortened by 0 bases and J by 8 bases, with 17 bases between the two germline ends. The germline gives CDR1 SGHRS, CDR2 YFSETQ. Here the CDR3 reads CASSLDSSRGLGYTF. For the CDR3, the DNA is TGCGCCAGCAGCTTGGACTCTTCTAGGGGATTAGGCTACACCTTC.

This chain uses TRBV5-1 with TRBJ1-2, with D tentatively TRBD1 (6 bases). Germline V gene data show CDR1 as SGHRS and CDR2 as YFSETQ. V was clipped by 5 bases and J by 8 bases, with 22 bases between them. The CDR3 sequence is 15 residues long. Here the CDR3 reads CASRSSGHGQGGYTF. DNA of the CDR3: TGCGCCAGCAGGTCGTCGGGACACGGGCAAGGGGGCTACACCTTC.

CDR3 sequence (DNA): TGTGCCAGCAGTTCTAGCGGGGGGGCAAGCAATGAGCAGTTCTTC. It is translated as CASSSSGGASNEQFF. The chain couples TRBV11-2 to TRBJ2-1; TRBD2 aligns across 12 bases. The germline CDR1 and CDR2 sequences are SGHAT and FQNNGV. V was clipped by 6 bases and J by 6 bases; unmatched bases: 6. The CDR3 consists of 15 residues.

The J gene is TRBJ1-6, the V gene TRBV5-4, with D perhaps matching TRBD1 (5 bases). Trimming removed 1 base at V and 8 bases at J, with 16 bases between. Germline V gene data show CDR1 as SGHNT and CDR2 as YYREEE (reference sequence). The length of the CDR3 is 16 residues. The CDR3 DNA reads as TGTGCCAGCAGCTTGACCGGGCGGGGGAAGGATTCACCCCTCCACTTT. Amino acids: CASSLTGRGKDSPLHF.

This sequence joins TRBV4-1 and TRBJ2-7; possibly TRBD1 for D (9 bases). With 4 bases removed from V and 5 bases from J, the gap between germline ends came to 21 bases. The germline V gene has CDR1 MGHRA and CDR2 YSYEKL. The CDR3 runs 16 residues. CDR3 nucleotide sequence: TGCGCCAGCAGCCCCCGCGGGGGGACAGGGTCCAACGAGCAGTACTTC. This gives the protein CASSPRGGTGSNEQYF.

This clone was counted a single time. The V and J genes are TRBV5-1 and TRBJ2-1; TRBD2 aligns across 13 bases. This CDR3 is built from 15 residues. Trimming at V came to 3 bases and at J to 12 bases, leaving 9 bases not matched to a gene. Looked up from germline, CDR1 is SGHRS and CDR2 is YFSETQ. CDR3 sequence reads: CASSSTSGGAGGQFF. The DNA of the CDR3 is TGCGCCAGCAGCTCCACTAGCGGGGGGGCCGGTGGGCAGTTCTTC.

The J gene is TRBJ2-1, the V gene TRBV4-2; the match to TRBD2 covers 10 bases. Germline loops: CDR1 LGHNA, CDR2 YNFKEQ. The CDR3 has 17 residues. V gave up 1 base and J gave up 1 base; unmatched junction bases: 4. CDR3 sequence: CASSQAHSGGSYNEQFF. The CDR3 bases are TGTGCCAGCAGCCAAGCCCATAGCGGGGGGTCCTACAATGAGCAGTTCTTC.

The genes are TRBV7-8 and TRBJ2-7; TRBD1 agrees at 7 bases. The germline V gene encodes CDR1 SGHVS and CDR2 FQNEAQ. This CDR3 has 12 residues. J was trimmed by 5 bases and V by 5 bases; bases with no gene match: 3. The CDR3 reads CASSRDRHEQYF. Written as DNA, the CDR3 is TGTGCCAGCAGCCGGGACAGACACGAGCAGTACTTC.

This chain connects TRBV7-9 to TRBJ2-5; perhaps TRBD2 as D (5 bases). The CDR3 has 12 residues. Germline V gives CDR1 SEHNR, CDR2 FQNEAQ (reference sequence). V lost 2 bases and J 6 bases, leaving 7 bases between the germline ends. This chain's CDR3 is CASSLSGKTQYF. The DNA for the CDR3 is TGTGCCAGCAGCTTAAGCGGAAAGACCCAGTACTTC.

This chain uses TRBV7-8 with TRBJ2-3, with TRBD2 matching 8 bases. The CDR3 is made up of 15 amino acids. V trimming: 5 bases; J trimming: 1 base; junction bases outside the gene matches: 5. Per the germline V gene, CDR1 is SGHVS and CDR2 is FQNEAQ. In nucleotides, the CDR3 is TGTGCCAGCAGCCAGAGGCGGGGGGGCACAGATACGCAGTATTTT. This encodes CASSQRRGGTDTQYF. Drawing the rest from reference TRBV7-8 and TRBJ2-3, the complete variable domain is GAGVSQSPRYKVAKRGQDVALRCDPISGHVSLFWYQQALGQGPEFLTYFQNEAQLDKSGLPSDRFFAERPEGSVSTLKIQRTQQEDSAVYLCASSQRRGGTDTQYFGPGTRLTVL.

The CDR3 sequence is CASSFPGGFEQYF. In DNA, the CDR3 is TGTGCCAGCAGTTTCCCCGGGGGGTTCGAGCAGTACTTC. The J gene is TRBJ2-7, the V gene TRBV27; 7 bases match TRBD2. Germline assignment: CDR1 MNHEY and CDR2 SMNVEV (reference sequence). The trim removed 3 bases at V and 6 bases at J, leaving 5 bases unmatched. The length of the CDR3 is 13 residues.

The chain's CDR3 is CASSTGNIRAFF. CDR3 coding DNA: TGTGCCAGTTCAACGGGAAATATAAGGGCTTTCTTT. The rearrangement links TRBV6-5 to TRBJ1-1; D not resolved. The V and J ends lost 9 bases and 11 bases respectively, with 19 bases between them. This CDR3 contains 12 residues. Germline loops: CDR1 MNHEY, CDR2 SVGAGI.

V gene TRBV5-8 combines with J gene TRBJ1-4, with 8 nucleotides matching TRBD1. The CDR3 runs to 17 residues. CDR1 SGHTS and CDR2 YDEGEE come from the germline V gene. With V trimmed by 0 bases and J by 0 bases, 4 bases remained unmatched. CDR3 residues: CASSLAQGDPTNEKLFF. As DNA, the CDR3 is TGTGCCAGCAGCTTGGCACAGGGGGACCCAACTAATGAAAAACTGTTTTTT.

The table lists this clone with a count of one. The rearrangement links TRBV19 to TRBJ2-7, with D uncertain. This CDR3 is built from 15 residues. V was clipped by 3 bases and J by 0 bases, with 12 bases between them. Germline V lookup: CDR1 LNHDA, CDR2 SQIVND (reference sequence). Written as DNA, the CDR3 is TGTGCCAGTAGTATCTTCCTGGGCAGCTCCTACGAGCAGTACTTC. Translation gives CASSIFLGSSYEQYF.

This chain connects TRBV6-5 to TRBJ2-3; the match to TRBD2 covers 12 bases. V gave up 4 bases and J gave up 5 bases; unmatched junction bases: 7. From germline, CDR1 is MNHEY and CDR2 SVGAGI. This CDR3 is 16 amino acids long. The CDR3 region has the DNA TGTGCCAGCAGTTCGCGACTAGCGGGGGATCGAGATACGCAGTATTTT. Encoded protein: CASSSRLAGDRDTQYF.

The chain combines TRBV13 with TRBJ1-1; D gene ambiguous. The germline V gene has CDR1 PRHDT and CDR2 FYEKMQ (reference sequence). The CDR3 loop spans 13 amino acids. V gave up 3 bases and J gave up 5 bases, with 10 bases separating them. The CDR3 nucleotides read TGTGCCAGCAGCTTTCCCGGGGTAACTGAAGCTTTCTTT. As protein: CASSFPGVTEAFF.

The rearrangement uses TRBV5-8 and TRBJ1-2; tentatively, D is TRBD1 (6 bases). Per germline, CDR1 SGHTS and CDR2 YDEGEE. The CDR3 extends over 16 amino acids. V was cut by 2 bases and J by 4 bases, with 18 bases left in between. CDR3 sequence (DNA): TGTGCCAGCAGCTTTTCCGGGACAAGACGCGGCTATGGCTACACCTTC. It translates to CASSFSGTRRGYGYTF.

The chain couples TRBV5-1 to TRBJ1-4; no definite D call. Trimming left V 2 bases short and J 8 bases short, with 13 bases between. Germline values: CDR1 SGHRS, CDR2 YFSETQ. The CDR3 loop spans 14 amino acids. The CDR3 DNA reads TGCGCCAGCAGCTTCGGGAGCGTTGACGAAAAACTGTTTTTT. Protein product: CASSFGSVDEKLFF.

This clone was observed a single time. V gene TRBV2 combines with J gene TRBJ2-1; the match to TRBD1 covers 8 bases. Trimming at V came to 8 bases and at J to 5 bases, leaving 5 bases not matched to a gene. The CDR3 has 13 amino acids. Germline V gene data show CDR1 as SNHLY and CDR2 as FYNNEI. The CDR3 here is CASEQGADNEQFF. The CDR3 coding sequence is TGTGCCAGCGAGCAGGGGGCGGACAATGAGCAGTTCTTC.